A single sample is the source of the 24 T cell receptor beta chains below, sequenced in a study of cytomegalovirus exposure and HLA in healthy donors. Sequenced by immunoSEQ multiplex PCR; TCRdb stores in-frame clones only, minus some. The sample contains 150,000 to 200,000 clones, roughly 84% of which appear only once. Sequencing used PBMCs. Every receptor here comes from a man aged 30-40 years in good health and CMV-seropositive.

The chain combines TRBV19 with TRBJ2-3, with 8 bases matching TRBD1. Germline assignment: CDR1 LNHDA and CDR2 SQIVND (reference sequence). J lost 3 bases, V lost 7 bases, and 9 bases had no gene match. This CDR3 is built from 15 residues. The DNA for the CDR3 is TGTGCCAGTACCGTCCGACAGGGGAGGACAGATACGCAGTATTTT. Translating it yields CASTVRQGRTDTQYF.

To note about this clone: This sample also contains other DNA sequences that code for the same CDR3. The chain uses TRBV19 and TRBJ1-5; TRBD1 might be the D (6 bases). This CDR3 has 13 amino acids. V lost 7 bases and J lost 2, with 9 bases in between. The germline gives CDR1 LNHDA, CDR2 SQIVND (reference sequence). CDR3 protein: CASNRQGNQPQHF. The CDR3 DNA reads TGTGCCAGTAACCGACAGGGCAATCAGCCCCAGCATTTT. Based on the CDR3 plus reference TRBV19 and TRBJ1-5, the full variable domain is DGGITQSPKYLFRKEGQNVTLSCEQNLNHDAMYWYRQDPGQGLRLIYYSQIVNDFQKGDIAEGYSVSREKKESFPLTVTSAQKNPTAFYLCASNRQGNQPQHFGDGTRLSIL.

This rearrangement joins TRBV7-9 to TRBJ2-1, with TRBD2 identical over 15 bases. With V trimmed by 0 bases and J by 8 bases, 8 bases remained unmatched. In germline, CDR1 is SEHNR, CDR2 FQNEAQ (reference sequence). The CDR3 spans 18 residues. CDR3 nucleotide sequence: TGTGCCAGCAGCTTAGCAAGGACTAGCGGGGGGGCAGTCTATGAGCAGTTCTTC. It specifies CASSLARTSGGAVYEQFF.

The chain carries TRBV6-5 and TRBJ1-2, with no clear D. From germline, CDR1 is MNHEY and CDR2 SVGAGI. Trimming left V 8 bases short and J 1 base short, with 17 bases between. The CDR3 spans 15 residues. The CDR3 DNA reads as TGTGCCAGCTCCCGTTCCGCCGGTAATAACTATGGCTACACCTTC. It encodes CASSRSAGNNYGYTF.

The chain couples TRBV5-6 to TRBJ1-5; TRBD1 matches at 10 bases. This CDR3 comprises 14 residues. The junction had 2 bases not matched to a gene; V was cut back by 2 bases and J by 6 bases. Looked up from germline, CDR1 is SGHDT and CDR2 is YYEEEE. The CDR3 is CASSLRDRGQPQHF. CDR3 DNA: TGTGCCAGCAGCTTACGGGACAGGGGTCAGCCCCAGCATTTT.

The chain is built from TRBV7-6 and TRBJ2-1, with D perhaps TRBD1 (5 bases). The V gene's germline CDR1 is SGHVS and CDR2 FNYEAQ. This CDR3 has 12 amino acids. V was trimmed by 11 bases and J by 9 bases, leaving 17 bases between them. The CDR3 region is CAPPGCQGEQFF. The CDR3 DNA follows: TGTGCCCCCCCCGGCTGTCAGGGTGAGCAGTTCTTC.

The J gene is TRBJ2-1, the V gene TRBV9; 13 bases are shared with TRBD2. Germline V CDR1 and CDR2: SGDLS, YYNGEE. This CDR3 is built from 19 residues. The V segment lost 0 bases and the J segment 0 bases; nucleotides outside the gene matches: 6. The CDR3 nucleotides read TGTGCCAGCAGCGTAGGGGGACTAGCGGGGCCGAGCTCCTACAATGAGCAGTTCTTC. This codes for CASSVGGLAGPSSYNEQFF.

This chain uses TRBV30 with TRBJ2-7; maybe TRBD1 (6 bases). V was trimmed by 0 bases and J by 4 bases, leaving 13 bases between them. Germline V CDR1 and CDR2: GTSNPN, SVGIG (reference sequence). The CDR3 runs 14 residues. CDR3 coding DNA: TGTGCCTGGAGTGTTACAGGGCAGGGGTACGAGCAGTACTTC. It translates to CAWSVTGQGYEQYF.

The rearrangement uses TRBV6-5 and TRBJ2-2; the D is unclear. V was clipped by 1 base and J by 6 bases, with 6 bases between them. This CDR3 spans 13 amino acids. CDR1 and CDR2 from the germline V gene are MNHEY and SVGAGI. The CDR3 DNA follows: TGTGCCAGCAGTTACTTAGTCGCCGGGGAGCTGTTTTTT. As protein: CASSYLVAGELFF.

The chain's CDR3 is CASRLAEEDTQYF. The CDR3 bases are TGCGCCAGCAGGCTAGCGGAGGAGGATACGCAGTATTTT. The genes are TRBV5-1 and TRBJ2-3, with 7 bases fitting TRBD2. This CDR3 has 13 amino acids. V was pared by 5 bases and J by 6 bases, with 6 bases of the junction left unmatched. The germline V gene encodes CDR1 SGHRS and CDR2 YFSETQ.

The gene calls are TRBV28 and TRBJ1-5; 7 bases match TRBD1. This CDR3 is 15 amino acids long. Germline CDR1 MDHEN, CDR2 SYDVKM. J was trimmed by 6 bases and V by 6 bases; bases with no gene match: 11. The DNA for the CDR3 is TGTGCCAGCAGGGGCTACAGGGGAGGTGGTCAGCCCCAGCATTTT. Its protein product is CASRGYRGGGQPQHF.

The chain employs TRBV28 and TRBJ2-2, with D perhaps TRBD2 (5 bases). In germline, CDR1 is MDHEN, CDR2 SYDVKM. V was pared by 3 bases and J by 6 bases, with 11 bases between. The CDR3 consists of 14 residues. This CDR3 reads CASSFGGFAGELFF. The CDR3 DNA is TGTGCCAGCAGTTTCGGAGGCTTTGCCGGGGAGCTGTTTTTT.

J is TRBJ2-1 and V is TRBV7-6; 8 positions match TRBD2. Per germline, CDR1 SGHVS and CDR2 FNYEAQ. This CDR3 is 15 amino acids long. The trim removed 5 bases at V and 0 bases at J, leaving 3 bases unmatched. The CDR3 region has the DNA TGTGCCAGCAGCAGCGGGGGTAGCTCCTACAATGAGCAGTTCTTC. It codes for CASSSGGSSYNEQFF.

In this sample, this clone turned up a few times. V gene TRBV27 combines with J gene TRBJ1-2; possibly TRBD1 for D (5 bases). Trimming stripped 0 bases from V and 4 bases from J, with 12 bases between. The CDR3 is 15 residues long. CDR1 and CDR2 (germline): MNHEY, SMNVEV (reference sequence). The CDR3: CASSLSRGGVYGYTF. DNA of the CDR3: TGTGCCAGCAGTTTATCCCGTGGAGGGGTCTATGGCTACACCTTC.

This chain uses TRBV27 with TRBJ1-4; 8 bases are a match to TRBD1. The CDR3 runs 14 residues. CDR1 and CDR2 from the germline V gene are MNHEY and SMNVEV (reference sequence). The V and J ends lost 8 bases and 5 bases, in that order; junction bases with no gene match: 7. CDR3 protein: CASGNRGRNEKLFF. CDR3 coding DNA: TGTGCCAGCGGAAACAGGGGGAGGAATGAAAAACTGTTTTTT.

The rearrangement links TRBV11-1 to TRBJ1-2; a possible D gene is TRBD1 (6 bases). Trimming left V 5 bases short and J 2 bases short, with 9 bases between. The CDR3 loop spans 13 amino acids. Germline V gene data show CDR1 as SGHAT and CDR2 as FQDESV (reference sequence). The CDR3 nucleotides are TGTGCCAGCAGCCCCACAGGGAACTATGGCTACACCTTC. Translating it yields CASSPTGNYGYTF.

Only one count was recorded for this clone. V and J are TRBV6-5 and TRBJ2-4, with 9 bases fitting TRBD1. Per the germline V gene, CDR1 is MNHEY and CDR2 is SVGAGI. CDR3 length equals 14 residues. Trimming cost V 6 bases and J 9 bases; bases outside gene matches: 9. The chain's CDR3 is CASSSGTGTAIQYF. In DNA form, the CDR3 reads TGTGCCAGCAGCTCCGGGACAGGGACCGCCATTCAGTACTTC.

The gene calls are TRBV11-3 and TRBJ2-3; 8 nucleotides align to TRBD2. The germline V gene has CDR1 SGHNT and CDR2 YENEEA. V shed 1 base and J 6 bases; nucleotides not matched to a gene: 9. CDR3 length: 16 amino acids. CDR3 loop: CASSLAGTRGSDTQYF. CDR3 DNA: TGTGCCAGCAGCTTAGCCGGGACTAGGGGTTCTGATACGCAGTATTTT.

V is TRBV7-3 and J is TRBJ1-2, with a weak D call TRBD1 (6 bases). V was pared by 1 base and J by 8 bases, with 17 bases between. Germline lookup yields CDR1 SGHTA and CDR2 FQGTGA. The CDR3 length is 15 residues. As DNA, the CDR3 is TGTGCCAGCAGCTTAAGTCAGGGGCATCGAGGGGGCTACACCTTC. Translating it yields CASSLSQGHRGGYTF.

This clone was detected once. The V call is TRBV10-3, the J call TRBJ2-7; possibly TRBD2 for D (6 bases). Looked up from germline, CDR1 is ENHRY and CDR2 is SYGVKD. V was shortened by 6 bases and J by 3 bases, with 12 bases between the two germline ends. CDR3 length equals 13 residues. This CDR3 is CAIRRDGGYEQYF. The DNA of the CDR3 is TGTGCCATCAGGCGGGACGGAGGCTACGAGCAGTACTTC.

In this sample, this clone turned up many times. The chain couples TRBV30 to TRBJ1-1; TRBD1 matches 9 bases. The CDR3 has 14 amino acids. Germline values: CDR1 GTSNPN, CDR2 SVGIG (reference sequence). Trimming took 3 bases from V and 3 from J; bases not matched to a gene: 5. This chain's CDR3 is CAWSRTGVYTEAFF. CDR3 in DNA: TGTGCCTGGAGCCGGACAGGGGTGTACACTGAAGCTTTCTTT.

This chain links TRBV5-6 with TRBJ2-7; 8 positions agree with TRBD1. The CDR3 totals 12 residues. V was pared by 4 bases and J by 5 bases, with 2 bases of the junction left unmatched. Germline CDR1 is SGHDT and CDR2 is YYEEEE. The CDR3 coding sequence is TGTGCCAGCAGCCGGACAGGGAACGAGCAGTACTTC. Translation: CASSRTGNEQYF. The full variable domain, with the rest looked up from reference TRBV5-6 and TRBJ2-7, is DAGVTQSPTHLIKTRGQQVTLRCSPKSGHDTVSWYQQALGQGPQFIFQYYEEEERQRGNFPDRFSGHQFPNYSSELNVNALLLGDSALYLCASSRTGNEQYFGPGTRLTVT.

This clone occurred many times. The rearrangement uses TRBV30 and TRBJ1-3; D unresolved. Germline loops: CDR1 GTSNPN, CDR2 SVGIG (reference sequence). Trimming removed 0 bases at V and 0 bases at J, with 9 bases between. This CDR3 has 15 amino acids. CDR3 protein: CAWSVLQDSGNTIYF. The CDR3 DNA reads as TGTGCCTGGAGTGTACTTCAGGACTCTGGAAACACCATATATTTT.

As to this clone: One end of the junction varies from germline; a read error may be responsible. The CDR3 DNA sequence: TGTGCTAGCAGCGGGGGATGGGAGCGGGAAGTCTACGAGCAGTACTTC. It encodes CASSGGWEREVYEQYF. The V gene is TRBV7-7, the J gene TRBJ2-7, with 8 bases fitting TRBD2. The germline gives CDR1 SSHAT, CDR2 FNYEAQ (reference sequence). The CDR3 has 16 amino acids. Variable domain in full (rest from reference TRBV7-7 and TRBJ2-7): GAGVSQSPRYKVTKRGQDVTLRCDPISSHATLYWYQQALGQGPEFLTYFNYEAQPDKSGLPSDRFSAERPEGSISTLTIQRTEQRDSAMYRCASSGGWEREVYEQYFGPGTRLTVT.